This T cell receptor (beta chain) is drawn from a study of response to subunit inactivated influenza vaccine listed by TCRdb under 2018. For context, the study as a whole: Deep quantitative T cell receptor repertoire profiling was used in the study to track responses to a trivalent subunit inactivated influenza vaccine. Beyond this particular receptor, the publication reports: The authors suggested that each seasonal influenza vaccination may recruit only a limited number of new T cells.

The library was generated by RT-PCR. Instrument used: Illumina HiSeq 2500. TCRdb applied fastp at Q25 and MiXCR to the public reads, then kept only in-frame beta chains. Under each unique CDR3 protein, matching rows form one entry showing the most common genes and DNA. In all, the sample holds 150,000 to 200,000 distinct CDR3 sequences, and approximately 10% of those were seen once. The leading ten clones occupy around 12% of the sample. From its cysteine to its phenylalanine, the CDR3 spans 18 amino acids. Only the CDR3 DNA is retained, 54 bases long and in frame from the first base. Per the germline V gene, MDHEN is the CDR1 and SYDVKM is the CDR2. Here V drops 6 bases and J drops 0 bases, and the junction holds 13 bases not matched to any gene. In regard to this clonotype: The target of this receptor is not known. Base quality data are lacking; no much larger clone is found one base away.

The time point label on this specimen signifies: more than 40 days after influenza vaccine administration. The sequencing here drew on non-naive T cells sorted from PBMCs, taken roughly 45 days after vaccination. The sample's cell subset or site label, in plain terms: memory T cell fraction. This clonotype originated in a man in his forties or fifties who received an inactivated influenza vaccine. Donor details come from another sample of the same person, matched by shared clones. The V gene is TRBV28 and the J gene is TRBJ1-5; the junction holds 8 bases that match TRBD1. The CDR3 reads as follows: CASRTDRVGIISNQPQHF. The DNA reads as follows: TGTGCCAGCAGAACGGACAGGGTTGGGATTATTAGCAATCAGCCCCAGCATTTT.